In its sample, the clone carrying this T cell receptor beta chain was seen many times. Trimming left V 3 bases short and J 4 bases short, with 12 bases between. CDR1 SQVTM and CDR2 ANQGSEA come from the germline V gene. The CDR3 consists of 13 residues. The entry originates in a study of T cells in Graves' hyperthyroidism and ophthalmopathy. The TCR beta CDR3 regions underwent amplification using RNA transcripts as the source. Initially, a first-round RT-PCR of the TCR CDR3 employed the HTBI primer set. TCRdb ran MiXCR on the multiplex PCR reads and lists one entry per CDR3 protein. Here the sample spans around 340,000 distinct CDR3 sequences, approximately 15% being singletons.

This chain uses TRBV29-1 with TRBJ1-1, with D possibly being TRBD1 (5 bases). The sample taken for sequencing was blood. This sequence was found in a woman under 40 with Graves' hyperthyroidism. CDR3 coding DNA: TGCAGCGTTGACGGGGGAATGGGCACTGAAGCTTTCTTT. Translation: CSVDGGMGTEAFF. The full variable domain, rest sourced from reference TRBV29-1 and TRBJ1-1, is SAVISQKPSRDICQRGTSLTIQCQVDSQVTMMFWYRQQPGQSLTLIATANQGSEATYESGFVIDKFPISRPNLTFSTLTVSNMSPEDSSIYLCSVDGGMGTEAFFGQGTRLTVV.